The 30 T cell receptor beta chains below come from one sample, sequenced in a study of CD8 T cells in ankylosing spondylitis. Study-level results: Eight or nine highly homologous variants formed a TCR beta motif that appeared characteristic of ankylosing spondylitis blood.

MiXCR was run by TCRdb on the 5' RACE reads, yielding one entry per CDR3 protein. The sample has around 450,000 distinct CDR3 sequences, roughly 26% seen once. No antigens are known for them. The sequenced sample was blood, either unsorted or a sorted T cell fraction (not recorded which). The receptor set was obtained from a male donor with ankylosing spondylitis.

The genes are TRBV6-5 and TRBJ2-7, with a tentative D call TRBD2 (6 bases). The CDR3 is 14 amino acids. The V and J ends lost 2 bases and 2 bases respectively, with 10 bases between them. Germline V gives CDR1 MNHEY, CDR2 SVGAGI. CDR3 nucleotide sequence: TGTGCCAGCAGTTACATCCGCGGGGCCTACGAGCAGTACTTC. It is translated as CASSYIRGAYEQYF.

The V call is TRBV2, the J call TRBJ2-3; D uncertain. CDR1 and CDR2 (germline): SNHLY, FYNNEI. V lost 7 bases and J 1 base, leaving 12 bases between the germline ends. The CDR3 runs 14 residues. The CDR3 region has the DNA TGTGCCAGCAAGGCGGTAGGACGCACAGATACGCAGTATTTT. Encoded protein: CASKAVGRTDTQYF.

The chain joins TRBV20-1 to TRBJ1-1; D gene ambiguous. V shed 5 bases and J shed 1 base, with 11 bases lying between them. The CDR3 has 13 residues. CDR1 and CDR2 (germline): DFQATT, SNEGSKA (reference sequence). The CDR3 DNA is TGCAGTGCTGTTCACCAAGGGAACACTGAAGCTTTCTTT. Protein product: CSAVHQGNTEAFF.

This clonotype has only a few counts. The chain recombines TRBV7-2 with TRBJ2-2, with 8 bases identical to TRBD2. After removal of 1 base from V and 1 base from J, the junction contained 2 bases not matched to a gene. Germline CDR1 reads SGHTA; CDR2 reads FQGNSA. The length of the CDR3 is 16 residues. CDR3 protein: CASSLGSGRNTGELFF. The CDR3 DNA reads TGTGCCAGCAGCTTAGGGAGCGGGAGGAACACCGGGGAGCTGTTTTTT.

As for this clonotype: Germline is not matched at one junction end, which may reflect a read error. This sequence joins TRBV12-3 or TRBV12-4 and TRBJ2-7, with 8 nucleotides matching TRBD1. CDR3 length: 11 residues. CDR3 bases: TGTGCCAGCAGTTTGGGGGACAGGAGTCACTTC. Amino acids: CASSLGDRSHF.

V gene TRBV4-2 combines with J gene TRBJ2-2, with 8 bases that match TRBD1. The CDR3 has 15 amino acids. Germline values: CDR1 LGHNA, CDR2 YNFKEQ. Trimming took 3 bases from V and 7 from J; bases not matched to a gene: 7. CDR3 sequence: CASSHDRGVNGELFF. CDR3 coding DNA: TGTGCCAGCAGCCACGACAGGGGAGTAAACGGGGAGCTGTTTTTT.

This chain joins TRBV6-1 and TRBJ1-2, with TRBD1 matching 7 bases. The germline V gene encodes CDR1 MNHNS and CDR2 SASEGT. CDR3 length: 14 amino acids. Trimming took 2 bases from V and 5 from J; bases not matched to a gene: 5. CDR3 nucleotide sequence: TGTGCCAGCAGTGAATACGACAGGGATTATGGCTACACCTTC. It yields the protein CASSEYDRDYGYTF.

This sequence joins TRBV6-4 and TRBJ1-2; a possible D gene is TRBD1 (6 bases). CDR3 length: 14 amino acids. Germline-derived CDR1 and CDR2 are MRHNA and SNTAGT. V was cut by 2 bases and J by 8 bases, with 15 bases left in between. CDR3 protein: CASSDNSGAKGYTF. DNA of the CDR3: TGTGCCAGCAGTGACAATTCAGGGGCGAAAGGCTACACCTTC.

The rearrangement uses TRBV12-3 or TRBV12-4 and TRBJ1-6, with D possibly TRBD1 on 6 matching bases. Trimming removed 3 bases from V and 7 bases from J, with 13 bases in between. This CDR3 has 15 residues. The CDR3 coding sequence is TGTGCCAGCAGTTTCGGTGGGGGCCGGAATTCACCCCTCCACTTT. The encoded protein is CASSFGGGRNSPLHF.

The chain carries TRBV15 and TRBJ2-1; no firm D call. Trimming cost V 0 bases and J 0 bases, with 9 bases left between them. Germline CDR1 reads LNHNV; CDR2 reads YYDKDF (reference sequence). The CDR3 contains 16 residues. CDR3 sequence reads: CATSREVRSSYNEQFF. CDR3 sequence (DNA): TGTGCCACCAGCAGAGAGGTCAGATCCTCCTACAATGAGCAGTTCTTC.

This chain uses TRBV10-3 with TRBJ2-5; 7 nucleotides line up with TRBD1. Germline CDR1 is ENHRY and CDR2 is SYGVKD. V gave up 4 bases and J gave up 5 bases; unmatched junction bases: 7. This CDR3 contains 14 residues. CDR3: CAISAQTGRETQYF. Here the CDR3 DNA reads TGTGCCATCAGTGCCCAGACAGGGCGGGAGACCCAGTACTTC.

This clonotype was counted a few times. The chain couples TRBV5-1 to TRBJ2-3; TRBD2 matches at 9 bases. Germline values: CDR1 SGHRS, CDR2 YFSETQ. With 0 bases clipped from V and 6 bases from J, the junction kept 11 bases outside the gene matches. The CDR3 runs 17 residues. CDR3 DNA sequence: TGCGCCAGCAGCTTGGCCATAGGCGGGAGGGCCTCGGATACGCAGTATTTT. It translates to CASSLAIGGRASDTQYF.

The V gene is TRBV27, the J gene TRBJ1-1, with D uncertain. The CDR3 loop spans 15 amino acids. Per the germline V gene, CDR1 is MNHEY and CDR2 is SMNVEV (reference sequence). Trimming removed 4 bases from V and 5 bases from J, with 17 bases in between. For the CDR3, the DNA is TGTGCCAGCAGTTCGGACTTCGGTGGAGGGACTGAAGCTTTCTTT. This sequence encodes CASSSDFGGGTEAFF.

This clonotype has more than one count but fewer than ten. CDR3 region: CASSDPTGGDNEQFF. In DNA, the CDR3 is TGTGCCAGCAGTGACCCGACGGGAGGAGACAATGAGCAGTTCTTC. The chain recombines TRBV25-1 with TRBJ2-1; 7 nucleotides line up with TRBD2. The CDR3 covers 15 residues. The junction had 7 bases not matched to a gene; V was cut back by 3 bases and J by 5 bases. CDR1 is MGHDK, CDR2 SYGVNS, per germline.

This chain uses TRBV21-1 with TRBJ2-7; TRBD2, the table's D call, was not compared with the DNA. TRBV21-1 is a pseudogene locus. The CDR3 length is 15 residues. The CDR3 DNA reads as TGTGCCAGCAGCATCTCCGCCTCCGGCTCCTACGAGCAGTACGTC. Translation: CASSISASGSYEQYV.

In its sample, this clonotype was seen a few times. V gene TRBV12-3 or TRBV12-4 combines with J gene TRBJ1-6; 8 positions agree with TRBD1. The CDR3 runs 14 residues. Trimming took 4 bases from V and 5 from J; bases not matched to a gene: 1. The CDR3 sequence is CASSSDRDNSPLHF. In nucleotides, the CDR3 is TGTGCCAGCAGTTCGGACAGGGATAATTCACCCCTCCACTTT.

This clonotype was seen more than once but under ten times. The chain couples TRBV24-1 to TRBJ2-2, with D maybe TRBD2 (5 bases). The V gene lost 4 bases and the J gene lost 5 bases, with 13 bases spanning the gap. Germline CDR1 and CDR2: KGHDR and SFDVKD. This CDR3 spans 15 amino acids. Here the CDR3 reads CATSEAGFRTGELFF. The DNA of the CDR3 is TGTGCCACCAGTGAGGCGGGTTTTCGTACCGGGGAGCTGTTTTTT.

The chain employs TRBV3-1 and TRBJ2-7; 8 positions match TRBD2. J lost 2 bases, V lost 7 bases, and 7 bases had no gene match. The CDR3 runs to 14 residues. CDR1 LGHDT and CDR2 YNNKEL come from the germline V gene (reference sequence). This chain's CDR3 is CASTPGLGTYEQYV. The DNA of the CDR3 is TGTGCCAGCACCCCGGGACTAGGAACCTACGAGCAGTACGTC.

This clonotype was detected a few times. The CDR3 coding sequence is TGCAGTGCTCCGGGACAGCCTAGCACAGATACGCAGTATTTT. Its protein is CSAPGQPSTDTQYF. The chain couples TRBV20-1 to TRBJ2-3; 7 bases line up with TRBD1. J was trimmed by 0 bases and V by 5 bases; bases with no gene match: 5. This CDR3 comprises 14 residues. Germline CDR1 DFQATT, CDR2 SNEGSKA (reference sequence).

V is TRBV6-6 and J is TRBJ1-1; D is perhaps TRBD1 (5 bases). Germline V gene data show CDR1 as MNHNY and CDR2 as SVGAGI (reference sequence). V was shortened by 8 bases and J by 6 bases, with 10 bases between the two germline ends. There are 11 residues in the CDR3. CDR3 DNA: TGTGCCAGCTACTGGGGGGCTGAAGCTTTCTTT. Translated, it gives CASYWGAEAFF.

This clonotype has just a few counts. The rearrangement joins TRBV6-6 to TRBJ2-7; D call uncertain. The germline V gene encodes CDR1 MNHNY and CDR2 SVGAGI (reference sequence). The CDR3 is made up of 12 amino acids. Trimming shortened V by 10 bases and J by 3 bases, and 13 bases separated the two germline ends. This chain's CDR3 is CATAPGNYEQYF. In DNA, the CDR3 is TGTGCCACCGCGCCGGGCAACTACGAGCAGTACTTC.

The V gene is TRBV18, the J gene TRBJ2-7, with 11 nucleotides matching TRBD2. Germline assignment: CDR1 KGHSH and CDR2 LQKENI. V dropped 0 bases and J dropped 7; count of bases not matched to a gene: 5. The length of the CDR3 is 15 residues. In nucleotides, the CDR3 is TGTGCCAGCTCACCACCGGGACTAGCGGTAACTGAGCAGTACTTC. The encoded protein is CASSPPGLAVTEQYF.

The CDR3 DNA is TGCAGCGTTGAGTGGGTGGCCCCCGATACGCAGTATTTT. Its translation is CSVEWVAPDTQYF. The J gene is TRBJ2-3, the V gene TRBV29-1; D remains ambiguous. V dropped 3 bases and J dropped 6 bases, with 13 bases sitting between them. Germline CDR1 and CDR2: SQVTM and ANQGSEA. This CDR3 is built from 13 residues.

This clonotype showed up just a few times. The chain is built from TRBV3-1 and TRBJ1-2, with unresolved D. V was clipped by 0 bases and J by 4 bases, with 9 bases between them. The CDR3 sequence is 14 residues long. The germline gives CDR1 LGHDT, CDR2 YNNKEL (reference sequence). In nucleotides, the CDR3 is TGTGCCAGCAGCCAAGATCCCAGGATCTATGGCTACACCTTC. Translated, it gives CASSQDPRIYGYTF.

The genes are TRBV7-9 and TRBJ1-4; no reliable D call. The CDR3 runs 13 residues. V was pared by 5 bases and J by 3 bases, with 7 bases between. Germline V gives CDR1 SEHNR, CDR2 FQNEAQ (reference sequence). The CDR3 sequence: CASSPAANEKLFF. For the CDR3, the DNA is TGTGCCAGCAGCCCCGCCGCTAATGAAAAACTGTTTTTT.

This clonotype has more than one count but fewer than ten. The genes are TRBV20-1 and TRBJ2-5; D gene unclear. The CDR3 totals 13 residues. CDR1 is DFQATT, CDR2 SNEGSKA, per germline (reference sequence). V was pared by 6 bases and J by 3 bases, with 14 bases between. The CDR3 sequence: CSAIWGAEETQYF. The CDR3 nucleotides read TGCAGTGCCATTTGGGGTGCAGAAGAGACCCAGTACTTC.

This clonotype was picked up a small number of times. CDR3 sequence: CASKGMAKNIQYF. CDR3 in DNA: TGTGCCAGCAAGGGGATGGCCAAAAACATTCAGTACTTC. J is TRBJ2-4 and V is TRBV7-2; D might be TRBD1 (5 bases). Trimming removed 7 bases at V and 1 base at J, with 8 bases between. This CDR3 has 13 residues. Germline CDR1 and CDR2: SGHTA and FQGNSA.

The genes are TRBV5-1 and TRBJ2-2, with no clear D. V gave up 2 bases and J gave up 0 bases, with 8 bases separating them. Germline V gene data show CDR1 as SGHRS and CDR2 as YFSETQ. CDR3 length: 15 amino acids. Here the CDR3 reads CASSFDFANTGELFF. CDR3 nucleotides: TGCGCCAGCAGCTTTGACTTCGCGAACACCGGGGAGCTGTTTTTT.

This clonotype was counted only a few times. V gene TRBV20-1 combines with J gene TRBJ2-1; 8 bases map to TRBD2. V lost 0 bases and J lost 4; bases outside the gene matches: 8. This CDR3 has 16 amino acids. Germline V CDR1 and CDR2: DFQATT, SNEGSKA (reference sequence). CDR3 DNA sequence: TGCAGTGCTAGAGAGAGAGACGGGAGGGGGTACAATGAGCAGTTCTTC. This codes for CSARERDGRGYNEQFF.

This chain joins TRBV11-2 and TRBJ2-3, with 13 bases lining up with TRBD2. Per the germline V gene, CDR1 is SGHAT and CDR2 is FQNNGV. V lost 4 bases, J lost 3 bases, and 7 bases stayed unmatched. CDR3 length: 17 amino acids. DNA for the CDR3: TGTGCCAGCAGCTCTGGACTAGCGGGAGTTTGGACAGATACGCAGTATTTT. Its translation: CASSSGLAGVWTDTQYF.